The entry below describes one T cell receptor (beta chain). Its antigen is undetermined. This specimen belongs to a study of cytomegalovirus exposure and HLA in healthy donors. Study-level background: Sequencing of around 200 million T cells in an earlier analysis found under 120 million unique TCR beta sequences.

60 Vbeta and 13 Jbeta primers were used in PCR. Profiling relied on immunoSEQ multiplex PCR, and the TCRdb table lists in-frame clones only, not all of them. With roughly 100,000 clones in the sample, the ten largest clones hold approximately 3.5%. Study outcomes and limitations: Some V segments, TRBV6-2 and TRBV6-3 among them, were indistinguishable and were therefore excluded. Differences between HLA loci emerged in a later analysis of TCR association rates, with DRB1 most and HLA-C fewest. Investigators reported around 150 TCR beta chains as tied to cytomegalovirus.

The CDR3 loop spans 13 amino acids. V dropped 5 bases and J dropped 3; count of bases not matched to a gene: 3. Germline CDR1 and CDR2: MNHEY and SMNVEV (reference sequence). What was sequenced was PBMCs. This sequence was found in a man aged 40-49 years in good health and CMV-seronegative. This sequence joins TRBV27 and TRBJ2-7; 8 bases agree with TRBD1. CDR3 amino acids: CASSRQGSYEQYF. CDR3 DNA sequence: TGTGCCAGCAGTCGACAGGGGAGCTACGAGCAGTACTTC.